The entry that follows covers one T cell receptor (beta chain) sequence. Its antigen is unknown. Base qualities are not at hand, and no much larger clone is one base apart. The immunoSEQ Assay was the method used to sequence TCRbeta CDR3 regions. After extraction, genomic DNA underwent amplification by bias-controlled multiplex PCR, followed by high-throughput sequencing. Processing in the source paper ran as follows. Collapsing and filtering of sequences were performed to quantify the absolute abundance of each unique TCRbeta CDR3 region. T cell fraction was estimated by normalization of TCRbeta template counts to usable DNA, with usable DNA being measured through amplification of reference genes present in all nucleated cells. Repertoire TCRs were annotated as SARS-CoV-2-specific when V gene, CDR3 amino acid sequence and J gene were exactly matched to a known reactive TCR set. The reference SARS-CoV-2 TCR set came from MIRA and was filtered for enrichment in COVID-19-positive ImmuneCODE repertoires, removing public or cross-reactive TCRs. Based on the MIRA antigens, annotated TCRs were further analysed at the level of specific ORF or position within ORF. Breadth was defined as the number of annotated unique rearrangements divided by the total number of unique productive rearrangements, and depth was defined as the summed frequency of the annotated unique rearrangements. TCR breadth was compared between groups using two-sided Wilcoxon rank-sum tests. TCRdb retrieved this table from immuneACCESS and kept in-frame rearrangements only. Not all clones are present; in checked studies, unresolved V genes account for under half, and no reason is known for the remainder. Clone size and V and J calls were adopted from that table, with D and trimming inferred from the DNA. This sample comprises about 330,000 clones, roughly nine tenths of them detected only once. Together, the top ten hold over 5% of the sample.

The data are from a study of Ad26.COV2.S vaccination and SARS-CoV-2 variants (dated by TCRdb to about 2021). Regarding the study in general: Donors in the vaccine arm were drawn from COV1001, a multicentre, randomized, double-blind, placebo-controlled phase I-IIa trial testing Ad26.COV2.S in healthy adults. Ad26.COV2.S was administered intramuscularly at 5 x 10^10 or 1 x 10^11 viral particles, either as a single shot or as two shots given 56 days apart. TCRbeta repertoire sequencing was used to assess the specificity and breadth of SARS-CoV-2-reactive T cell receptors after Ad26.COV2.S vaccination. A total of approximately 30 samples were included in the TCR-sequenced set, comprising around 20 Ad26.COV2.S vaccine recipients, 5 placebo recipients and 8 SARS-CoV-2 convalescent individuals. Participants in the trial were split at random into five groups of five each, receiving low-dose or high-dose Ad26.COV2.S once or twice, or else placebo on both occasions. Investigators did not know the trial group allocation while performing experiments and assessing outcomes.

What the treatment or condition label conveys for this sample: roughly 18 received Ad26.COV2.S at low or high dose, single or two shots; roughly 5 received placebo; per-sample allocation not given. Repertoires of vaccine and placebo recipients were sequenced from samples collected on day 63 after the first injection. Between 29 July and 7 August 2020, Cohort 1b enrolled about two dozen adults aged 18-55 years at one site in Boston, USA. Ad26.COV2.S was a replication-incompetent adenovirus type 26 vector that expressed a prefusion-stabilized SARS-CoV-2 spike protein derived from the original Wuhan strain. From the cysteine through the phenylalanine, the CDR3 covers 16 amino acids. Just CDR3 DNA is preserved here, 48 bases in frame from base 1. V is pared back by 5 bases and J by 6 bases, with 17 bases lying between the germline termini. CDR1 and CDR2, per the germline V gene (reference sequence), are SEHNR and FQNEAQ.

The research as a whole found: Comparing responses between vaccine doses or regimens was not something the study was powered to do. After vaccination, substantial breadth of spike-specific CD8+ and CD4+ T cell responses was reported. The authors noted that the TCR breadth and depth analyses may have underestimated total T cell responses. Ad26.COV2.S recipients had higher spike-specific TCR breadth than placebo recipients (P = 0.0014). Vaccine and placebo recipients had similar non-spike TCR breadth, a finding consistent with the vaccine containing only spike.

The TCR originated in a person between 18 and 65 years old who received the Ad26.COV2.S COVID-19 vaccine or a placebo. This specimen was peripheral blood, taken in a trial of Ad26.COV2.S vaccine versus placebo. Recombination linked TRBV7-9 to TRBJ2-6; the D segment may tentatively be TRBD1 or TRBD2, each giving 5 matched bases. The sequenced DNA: TGTGCCAGCAGCCCAAGTGGTGGGGGTGAGGCCAACGTCCTGACTTTC. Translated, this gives CASSPSGGGEANVLTF.